The subject of this entry is one T cell receptor (beta chain). As processed by the authors: Amplification from reference gene primers served as the basis for estimated nucleated cell counts. Data came from immunoSEQ multiplex PCR; TCRdb stores just in-frame clones and leaves some out. That table furnishes V, J and clone size, whereas the DNA furnished D and trimming. The table records nearly 350,000 clones, over 80% of them present only once. Trimming took 3 bases from V and 3 from J; bases not matched to a gene: 3. This CDR3 comprises 14 residues. Germline V gene sequence: CDR1 SGHAT, CDR2 FQNNGV. Recruited during active infection, patients (from Seattle) were subsequently followed longitudinally. The sample originates from a study of blood T cell repertoires in COVID-19. In the study overall: COVID-19 samples collected from the United States, Italy and Spain covered acute and convalescent phases. Sample material is recorded as cDNA or gDNA derived from T cells, B-cell-depleted T cells, or PBMCs.

The sample taken for sequencing was peripheral blood. The V and J genes are TRBV11-2 and TRBJ2-7, with 9 nucleotides matching TRBD2. This receptor was identified in a woman in her 50s with COVID-19, enrolled during active disease. CDR3 in amino acids: CASSLGLALYEQYF. In DNA form, the CDR3 reads TGTGCCAGCAGCTTGGGACTAGCCCTCTACGAGCAGTACTTC.